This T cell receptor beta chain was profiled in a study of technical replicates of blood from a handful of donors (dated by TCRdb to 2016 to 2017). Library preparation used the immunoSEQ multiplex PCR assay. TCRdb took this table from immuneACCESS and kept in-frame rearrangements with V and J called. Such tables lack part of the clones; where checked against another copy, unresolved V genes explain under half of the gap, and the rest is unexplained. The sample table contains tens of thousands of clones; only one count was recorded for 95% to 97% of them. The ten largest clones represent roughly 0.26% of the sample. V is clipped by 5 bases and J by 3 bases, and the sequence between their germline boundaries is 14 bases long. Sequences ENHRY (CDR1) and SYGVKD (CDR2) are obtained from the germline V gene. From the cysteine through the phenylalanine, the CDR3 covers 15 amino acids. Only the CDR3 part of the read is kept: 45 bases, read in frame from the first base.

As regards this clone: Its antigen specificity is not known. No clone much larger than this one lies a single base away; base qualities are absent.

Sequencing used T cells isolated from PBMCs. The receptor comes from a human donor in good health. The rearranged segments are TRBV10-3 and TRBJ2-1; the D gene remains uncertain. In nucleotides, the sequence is TGTGCCATCAGTCCCGAGGTAGCAGTCTACAATGAGCAGTTCTTC. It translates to CAISPEVAVYNEQFF.